What follows describes a single T cell receptor (beta chain). Antigen specificity is unknown. No change in lesions over the prior 6 months defined stable disease. The entry originates in a study of resident and recirculating memory T cells in vitiligo. About the research overall: Each patient gave two lesional and two nonlesional epidermal shave biopsies, plus PBMCs. The study's findings and limits: Sequences differed between biopsy sites and patients, suggesting private specificity. No unique dominant TCR clone was found in vitiligo lesions.

Only in-frame clones appear in the TCRdb table, and some are missing; sequencing was by immunoSEQ multiplex PCR. Of 75,000 to 95,000 clones listed, approximately 90% are singletons. CDR1 GTSNPN and CDR2 SVGIG come from the germline V gene (reference sequence). This CDR3 comprises 13 residues. V shed 2 bases and J 6 bases; nucleotides not matched to a gene: 6. The sequencing sample was made of blood. This receptor was identified in a male donor with vitiligo. The chain employs TRBV30 and TRBJ2-7; TRBD1 matches 8 bases. For the CDR3, the DNA is TGTGCCTGGAGTTCCGGACAGGGCGTCGAGCAGTACTTC. Protein product: CAWSSGQGVEQYF.